The clone carrying this T cell receptor (beta chain) was detected ten times or more. The antigen remains unidentified. This record belongs to a study of regulatory T cells in long-lasting Graves disease. To make TCR beta libraries, researchers used iRepertoire HTBI primers and Arm-PCR of CDR3 regions. Via MiXCR, TCRdb re-called the multiplex PCR reads, giving one row per CDR3 protein. The sample records more than 400,000 distinct CDR3 sequences, 16% being singletons. Time point defined: newly diagnosed GD, antithyroid drugs for less than 3 months. Generation of the TCR library employed RNA extracted from PBMCs. Trimming took 5 bases from V and 11 from J; bases not matched to a gene: 11. Germline V gene sequence: CDR1 SGHTA, CDR2 FQGTGA. There are 14 residues in the CDR3. General study results and limits: Favored usage of TRBV28, TRBJ1-2 and TRBJ2-5 was recorded in persistent disease.

This same sample was also taken into another study, of T cells in Graves' hyperthyroidism and ophthalmopathy.

The chain couples TRBV7-3 to TRBJ2-3; TRBD1 matches 9 bases. This sequence was found in a woman aged 25-40 years with Graves disease. This material consisted of peripheral blood mononuclear cells (PBMCs), taken at new diagnosis, from a patient treated with antithyroid drugs. The CDR3: CASSRGTGNSRQYF. DNA of the CDR3: TGTGCCAGCAGCCGCGGGACAGGGAATTCGAGGCAGTATTTT.